This T cell receptor (beta chain) came from a study of CD8+ T cells in alopecia areata. The germline V gene has CDR1 SEHNR and CDR2 FQNEAQ (reference sequence). CDR3 size: 13 residues. Trimming removed 3 bases from V and 4 bases from J, with 8 bases in between. Sequencing templates came from extracted RNA that was reverse transcribed into cDNA. The table came from immunoSEQ multiplex PCR; TCRdb's copy has only in-frame clones and leaves some out. The table has fewer than 150,000 clones, 75% to 85% seen once. Only a few counts were recorded for this clone. Treatment specified: oral pan-JAK inhibitor, 5-10 mg twice daily. Alopecia areata patients provided lesional scalp punch biopsies and peripheral blood, both collected for the study.

The sequence was obtained from a human donor with alopecia areata. The starting material was CD8+ T cells sorted from blood, obtained at week 4, from a patient treated with tofacitinib. The chain links TRBV7-9 to TRBJ2-3; D remains ambiguous. The chain's CDR3 is CASSLAGSDTQYF. In DNA form, the CDR3 reads TGTGCCAGCAGCTTGGCAGGATCAGATACGCAGTATTTT.